This passage covers 20 T cell receptor beta chains from one sample sequenced in a study of T cell responses to AZD1222 COVID-19 vaccine. TCRdb's copy holds only in-frame clones and misses some; the assay was immunoSEQ multiplex PCR. The sample includes roughly 120,000 clones, around nine tenths of them seen just once. The starting material was peripheral blood, obtained 28 days after the second AZD1222 dose. Source of these receptors: an adult who received the AZD1222 COVID-19 vaccine.

The rearrangement links TRBV4-1 to TRBJ1-6; D not resolved. The length of the CDR3 is 16 residues. Germline values: CDR1 MGHRA, CDR2 YSYEKL. Trimming removed 1 base from V and 2 bases from J, with 9 bases in between. The CDR3 coding sequence is TGCGCCAGCAGCCAAGGCCGACGGACCTATAATTCACCCCTCCACTTT. Translating it yields CASSQGRRTYNSPLHF.

The chain is built from TRBV11-1 and TRBJ2-7; D unresolved. Germline V CDR1 and CDR2: SGHAT, FQDESV (reference sequence). V gave up 2 bases and J gave up 0 bases, with 5 bases separating them. CDR3 length: 13 residues. Here the CDR3 DNA reads TGTGCCAGCAGCTTACGAAGCTCCTACGAGCAGTACTTC. Its protein is CASSLRSSYEQYF.

The chain combines TRBV19 with TRBJ1-1; 8 nucleotides match TRBD1. Trimming cost V 6 bases and J 3 bases; bases outside gene matches: 3. CDR3 length equals 13 residues. CDR1 LNHDA and CDR2 SQIVND come from the germline V gene (reference sequence). The CDR3: CASRLTGDTEAFF. The CDR3 nucleotides read TGTGCCAGTAGACTGACAGGGGACACTGAAGCTTTCTTT. Complete variable domain (other parts from reference TRBV19 and TRBJ1-1): DGGITQSPKYLFRKEGQNVTLSCEQNLNHDAMYWYRQDPGQGLRLIYYSQIVNDFQKGDIAEGYSVSREKKESFPLTVTSAQKNPTAFYLCASRLTGDTEAFFGQGTRLTVV.

The V call is TRBV28, the J call TRBJ1-4; 8 nucleotides align to TRBD1. The CDR3 has 11 amino acids. In germline, CDR1 is MDHEN, CDR2 SYDVKM. Trimming removed 8 bases from V and 14 bases from J; junction bases left unmatched: 7. The CDR3 here is CASLAGDRLFF. CDR3 nucleotide sequence: TGTGCCAGCCTAGCCGGGGACAGGCTGTTTTTT.

J is TRBJ2-1 and V is TRBV10-3; 8 bases match TRBD2. V shed 6 bases, J shed 4 bases, and the junction held 5 bases outside the gene matches. The CDR3 covers 14 residues. Germline V gives CDR1 ENHRY, CDR2 SYGVKD. The CDR3 DNA reads as TGTGCCATCAGGGGGGCTAGCGGGTACAATGAGCAGTTCTTC. As protein: CAIRGASGYNEQFF.

The chain recombines TRBV7-2 with TRBJ2-1; D is unclear. The CDR3 sequence is 13 residues long. Trimming cost V 6 bases and J 7 bases, with 13 bases left between them. Germline V gene data show CDR1 as SGHTA and CDR2 as FQGNSA. CDR3 residues: CASRRDGSNEQFF. CDR3 coding DNA: TGTGCCAGCAGACGCGACGGGTCTAATGAGCAGTTCTTC.

V usage is TRBV27 and J usage is TRBJ1-2; D remains unclear. The length of the CDR3 is 15 residues. The germline CDR1 and CDR2 sequences are MNHEY and SMNVEV (reference sequence). The ends were cut back, 2 bases at V and 0 bases at J, with 10 bases in the middle. The CDR3 DNA sequence: TGTGCCAGCAGTTTAGGGCAGCTCTCTAACTATGGCTACACCTTC. Encoded protein: CASSLGQLSNYGYTF.

The chain employs TRBV2 and TRBJ1-2; D remains unclear. Between the trimmed V and J ends, which lost 3 bases and 5 bases, there was a span of 13 bases. The CDR3 covers 14 residues. In germline, CDR1 is SNHLY, CDR2 FYNNEI. In DNA, the CDR3 is TGTGCCAGCAGTGATCGTAGGGAGTCGTATGGCTACACCTTC. Translation: CASSDRRESYGYTF.

The rearrangement links TRBV27 to TRBJ1-1; TRBD1 aligns across 12 bases. V lost 6 bases and J lost 1; bases outside the gene matches: 9. Germline V gene data show CDR1 as MNHEY and CDR2 as SMNVEV (reference sequence). This CDR3 has 17 amino acids. The CDR3 DNA sequence: TGTGCCAGCAGAAAGGGACAGGGGGCGTTTGGGAACACTGAAGCTTTCTTT. It yields the protein CASRKGQGAFGNTEAFF.

The chain has TRBV7-9 and TRBJ1-5; D gene unclear. Trimming took off 4 bases at V and 5 bases at J, with 6 bases between the two ends. CDR1 and CDR2 (germline): SEHNR, FQNEAQ (reference sequence). The CDR3 has 12 residues. The CDR3 region has the DNA TGTGCCAGCAGCTACGGAGATCAGCCCCAGCATTTT. It yields the protein CASSYGDQPQHF.

V and J are TRBV12-3 or TRBV12-4 and TRBJ2-1, with TRBD1 matching 7 bases. The CDR3 consists of 13 residues. V lost 10 bases and J lost 4; bases outside the gene matches: 7. CDR3: CATDRERYNEQFF. The CDR3 bases are TGTGCCACCGACAGGGAAAGGTACAATGAGCAGTTCTTC.

This clone has just a few counts. This chain's CDR3 is CASSEAETDEAFF. DNA of the CDR3: TGTGCCAGCAGTGAAGCCGAGACAGATGAAGCTTTCTTT. J is TRBJ1-1 and V is TRBV6-1; D perhaps matches TRBD1 (5 bases). Trimming left V 0 bases short and J 7 bases short, with 9 bases between. Germline CDR1 reads MNHNS; CDR2 reads SASEGT. The CDR3 extends over 13 amino acids.

This clone was recorded once. V usage is TRBV18 and J usage is TRBJ2-6; tentatively, D is TRBD1 (5 bases). Trimming removed 2 bases at V and 0 bases at J, with 11 bases between. The CDR3 length is 17 residues. The germline V gene encodes CDR1 KGHSH and CDR2 LQKENI. The CDR3 sequence is CASSPFSGSSGANVLTF. DNA for the CDR3: TGTGCCAGCTCACCATTTTCAGGGTCCTCTGGGGCCAACGTCCTGACTTTC.

The V and J genes are TRBV11-2 and TRBJ2-1; TRBD2 is a possible D gene (5 bases). Germline CDR1 is SGHAT and CDR2 is FQNNGV. The V and J ends lost 3 bases and 4 bases respectively, with 19 bases between them. This CDR3 comprises 17 residues. The CDR3 loop reads CASSFLRPVAIYNEQFF. For the CDR3, the DNA is TGTGCCAGCAGCTTTTTACGCCCGGTAGCGATTTACAATGAGCAGTTCTTC.

The V and J genes are TRBV19 and TRBJ1-1; TRBD1 agrees at 11 bases. The trim removed 1 base at V and 5 bases at J, leaving 6 bases unmatched. Germline CDR1 reads LNHDA; CDR2 reads SQIVND (reference sequence). The CDR3 has 16 residues. The CDR3 DNA sequence: TGTGCCAGTAGTATAGCAACAGGGACAGGGGGAACTGAAGCTTTCTTT. Its translation: CASSIATGTGGTEAFF.

The chain uses TRBV3-1 (or the pseudogene TRBV3-2) and TRBJ1-1; 11 bases align to TRBD1. This CDR3 contains 14 residues. V was clipped by 5 bases and J by 5 bases; unmatched bases: 4. Germline assignment: CDR1 LGHDT and CDR2 YNNKEL (reference sequence). CDR3 DNA sequence: TGTGCCAGCAGCGCCCGGGACAGGGGGACTGAAGCTTTCTTT. It translates to CASSARDRGTEAFF.

The chain uses TRBV3-1 (or the pseudogene TRBV3-2) and TRBJ2-3, with D possibly being TRBD1 (7 bases). The CDR3 sequence is 15 residues long. Trimming removed 4 bases at V and 9 bases at J, with 20 bases between. Germline V lookup: CDR1 LGHDT, CDR2 YNNKEL (reference sequence). The CDR3 DNA is TGTGCCAGCAGCCGGACGGCGGGGCCACAGGGGACGCAGTATTTT. Translated, it gives CASSRTAGPQGTQYF.

The V call is TRBV6-5, the J call TRBJ2-3; tentative D call: TRBD2 (6 bases). V gave up 2 bases and J gave up 0 bases, with 9 bases separating them. Per germline, CDR1 MNHEY and CDR2 SVGAGI. The CDR3 sequence is 15 residues long. The chain's CDR3 is CASSYTGTSTDTQYF. For the CDR3, the DNA is TGTGCCAGCAGTTACACCGGGACTAGCACAGATACGCAGTATTTT.

This chain joins TRBV28 and TRBJ1-2; D possibly corresponds to TRBD1 (6 bases). Trimming left V 2 bases short and J 4 bases short, with 14 bases between. This CDR3 contains 15 residues. Germline lookup yields CDR1 MDHEN and CDR2 SYDVKM. CDR3 nucleotides: TGTGCCAGCAGTTTACTGTCTCCGACAGGCTATGGCTACACCTTC. Translated: CASSLLSPTGYGYTF.

V gene TRBV9 combines with J gene TRBJ2-5; 15 bases align to TRBD2. Unmatched junction bases numbered 1, after V lost 2 bases and J lost 2 bases. The germline CDR1 and CDR2 sequences are SGDLS and YYNGEE. CDR3 length equals 16 residues. Written as DNA, the CDR3 is TGTGCCAGCAGCGTCGGGACTAGCGGGGGGCAAGAGACCCAGTACTTC. Translation: CASSVGTSGGQETQYF.